This T cell receptor (beta chain) was sequenced during a study of cytomegalovirus exposure and HLA in healthy donors (dated by TCRdb to about 2017). About the investigation overall: A later analysis indicated that the 90 to 150 validation repertoires were generated on the platform also employed for the roughly 730 repertoires of the first cohort. In addition to the first cohort of 666 subjects, a separate validation cohort of 130 or so different subjects was used. High-throughput TCR immunosequencing, statistical association of individual TCRs with disease status, and machine learning were combined to predict cytomegalovirus infection status. The study aimed to test whether signatures of past pathogen exposure could be identified by cataloging public T cell receptors. On the study overall, not on this receptor specifically: The study gave a list of about 170 TCR beta chains associated with cytomegalovirus. In a later analysis, TCRs clustered in the first cohort were found to also tend to co-occur in the roughly 120 validation repertoires, with about 93% of cluster scores above 0. The authors suggested that the approach could potentially be generalized to other disease states and immunological phenotypes. Three of the identified cytomegalovirus-associated TCR beta chains were confirmed in vitro to be specific for cytomegalovirus antigens. All 120 or so repertoires were used to score co-occurrence in the validation cohort in a later analysis, because that analysis had no HLA typing for the cohort. In both the original and validation cohorts, the classifier was reported to diagnose cytomegalovirus status with high specificity and sensitivity. While some public TCRs were present in many individuals, most TCR sequences turned up only very rarely across donors.

Taken from the germline V gene, the CDR1 and CDR2 loops are SNHLY and FYNNEI. V loses 5 bases at its end and J loses 10 bases; junction bases beyond the gene matches: 8. Spanning cysteine to phenylalanine, the CDR3 consists of 14 amino acids. Only CDR3 DNA is held: 42 bases, read in frame from base 1. On this clone itself: Its antigen is currently not known. No much larger clone is present one base from it, and per-base qualities are unavailable.

Libraries were constructed by the immunoSEQ multiplex PCR assay. In the source study's methods: A statistical classification framework was built to diagnose cytomegalovirus status from the catalog of TCR beta chain sequences. Here the immuneACCESS table is served through TCRdb, limited to in-frame sequences with V and J called. Missing clones are a known gap in these copies; in checked studies unresolved V genes cover under half, and the rest lacks a known reason. The V and J calls and clone size are taken from that table; D and trimming were inferred from the DNA. Here the sample has 99,000 or so clones; around 87% occur a single time. The ten largest clones add up to roughly 4% of the sample. The donors belonged to the validation cohort of under 150 subjects, which was separate from the roughly 700-subject first cohort.

The sequence links TRBV2 to TRBJ1-6; 7 middle bases align to TRBD1. This sequence was found in a young woman in good health and CMV-seropositive. The sample comprised PBMCs. The nucleotide sequence is TGTGCCAGCAGTCTGACAGGGTTAGGATCACCCCTCCACTTT. This is translated as CASSLTGLGSPLHF.